These 26 T cell receptor beta chains came from one sample sequenced in a study of T cell responses to AZD1222 COVID-19 vaccine. Here immunoSEQ multiplex PCR was the method, and the copy in TCRdb shows in-frame clones only, minus some. Of 20,000 or so clones in the sample, around 81% were seen once. The sample in question was peripheral blood, obtained 28 days after the second AZD1222 dose. The source is an adult who received the AZD1222 COVID-19 vaccine.

The chain has TRBV3-1 (or the pseudogene TRBV3-2) and TRBJ2-5; D may be TRBD2 (7 bases). V lost 2 bases and J lost 5, with 21 bases in between. CDR1 and CDR2 from the germline V gene are LGHDT and YNNKEL (reference sequence). There are 17 residues in the CDR3. The CDR3, as DNA: TGTGCCAGCAGCCAATGGGGTCGGGGGGCGTCGAAGGAGACCCAGTACTTC. Its protein product is CASSQWGRGASKETQYF.

This chain links TRBV2 with TRBJ1-2; weak D call: TRBD1 (6 bases). V was pared by 6 bases and J by 7 bases, with 21 bases between. In germline, CDR1 is SNHLY, CDR2 FYNNEI. CDR3 size: 15 residues. CDR3 amino acids: CASSLGAGASGGYTF. DNA for the CDR3: TGTGCCAGCAGCCTGGGGGCGGGGGCGAGTGGTGGCTACACCTTC.

The chain employs TRBV29-1 and TRBJ1-5; possible D gene TRBD1, 6 bases. Trimming shortened V by 2 bases and J by 10 bases, and 30 bases separated the two germline ends. Germline V gene data show CDR1 as SQVTM and CDR2 as ANQGSEA. The CDR3 covers 18 residues. The CDR3 is CSVELARDTESGLSPQHF. The DNA for the CDR3 is TGCAGCGTTGAATTGGCCCGGGACACCGAAAGTGGTCTCTCCCCCCAGCATTTT.

The rearrangement joins TRBV29-1 to TRBJ2-7, with a tentative D call TRBD1 (6 bases). The CDR3 sequence is 12 residues long. V was cut by 4 bases and J by 4 bases, with 11 bases left in between. Germline V CDR1 and CDR2: SQVTM, ANQGSEA. The CDR3 nucleotides are TGCAGCGTTGGGGGACAAAATTACGAGCAGTACTTC. Translated: CSVGGQNYEQYF.

The chain combines TRBV19 with TRBJ1-5, with D perhaps TRBD1 (5 bases). The length of the CDR3 is 14 residues. Trimming cost V 3 bases and J 3 bases, with 9 bases left between them. Germline V gives CDR1 LNHDA, CDR2 SQIVND (reference sequence). The CDR3 sequence is CASSIRENNQPQHF. The CDR3 DNA is TGTGCCAGTAGTATCAGGGAAAACAATCAGCCCCAGCATTTT.

The chain is built from TRBV6-5 and TRBJ1-2, with 7 bases identical to TRBD1. This CDR3 has 15 residues. The V and J ends lost 7 bases and 2 bases, in that order; junction bases with no gene match: 10. CDR1 is MNHEY and CDR2 is SVGAGI in the germline V gene. The CDR3 loop is CASKDQQGKNYGYTF. CDR3 nucleotides: TGTGCCAGCAAGGACCAACAGGGGAAGAACTATGGCTACACCTTC.

This chain joins TRBV7-2 and TRBJ2-7; no reliable D call. V lost 1 base to trimming and J lost 2 bases, with 9 bases between them. CDR1 is SGHTA and CDR2 is FQGNSA in the germline V gene. CDR3 size: 14 residues. The CDR3 reads CASSLGVSAYEQYF. Written as DNA, the CDR3 is TGTGCCAGCAGCTTAGGGGTTAGTGCCTACGAGCAGTACTTC.

This chain links TRBV6-2 or TRBV6-3 with TRBJ1-6, with D uncertain. The CDR3 consists of 15 residues. The germline gives CDR1 MNHEY, CDR2 SVGEGT. The V end lost 6 bases, the J end lost 8 bases, and 17 bases lay between the germline ends. CDR3 DNA: TGTGCCAGCAGCCTCGGCGCAGCGGGTTATTCACCCCTCCACTTT. Protein: CASSLGAAGYSPLHF.

The V gene is TRBV6-5, the J gene TRBJ1-2; 7 bases match TRBD1. There are 13 residues in the CDR3. Looked up from germline, CDR1 is MNHEY and CDR2 is SVGAGI. The V segment lost 6 bases and the J segment 3 bases; nucleotides outside the gene matches: 4. The CDR3 here is CASRPGQDYGYTF. The CDR3 bases are TGTGCCAGCAGACCCGGACAGGACTATGGCTACACCTTC.

The rearrangement uses TRBV30 and TRBJ1-2; weak D call: TRBD1 (6 bases). Germline-derived CDR1 and CDR2 are GTSNPN and SVGIG (reference sequence). The CDR3 loop spans 14 amino acids. V was shortened by 0 bases and J by 6 bases, with 14 bases between the two germline ends. CDR3 coding DNA: TGTGCCTGGAGTGTAAGTGAACAGGGTGATGGCTACACCTTC. Amino acids: CAWSVSEQGDGYTF. Full variable domain (missing parts from reference TRBV30 and TRBJ1-2): SQTIHQWPATLVQPVGSPLSLECTVEGTSNPNLYWYRQAAGRGLQLLFYSVGIGQISSEVPQNLSASRPQDRQFILSSKKLLLSDSGFYLCAWSVSEQGDGYTFGSGTRLTVV.

This clone was found a few times. V and J are TRBV5-6 and TRBJ2-7; D not certain. V dropped 4 bases and J dropped 0 bases, with 14 bases sitting between them. This CDR3 is built from 15 residues. From germline, CDR1 is SGHDT and CDR2 YYEEEE. DNA of the CDR3: TGTGCCAGCAGCATACCCCGACACGGCTCCTACGAGCAGTACTTC. As protein: CASSIPRHGSYEQYF.

Written as DNA, the CDR3 is TGCGCCAGCAGCTCGGCTTGGACAGGGGAAGCTTTCTTT. Amino acids: CASSSAWTGEAFF. The chain couples TRBV5-1 to TRBJ1-1, with 8 bases matching TRBD1. CDR1 is SGHRS and CDR2 is YFSETQ in the germline V gene. The J segment lost 8 bases and the V segment lost 3 bases, leaving 6 bases of the junction unmatched. The CDR3 is 13 residues long.

The chain uses TRBV4-2 and TRBJ1-2; 8 bases map to TRBD1. The V gene's germline CDR1 is LGHNA and CDR2 YNFKEQ. V was clipped by 1 base and J by 8 bases; unmatched bases: 12. The CDR3 spans 16 residues. The CDR3: CASSQVGLQGAGGYTF. The CDR3 region has the DNA TGTGCCAGCAGCCAAGTAGGGTTGCAGGGGGCTGGAGGCTACACCTTC.

The table lists this clone with a few counts. The J gene is TRBJ1-1, the V gene TRBV29-1; D perhaps matches TRBD1 (5 bases). This CDR3 spans 14 amino acids. V was shortened by 3 bases and J by 0 bases, with 11 bases between the two germline ends. Germline V gene lookup returns CDR1 SQVTM and CDR2 ANQGSEA. Here the CDR3 reads CSVDVGRVNTEAFF. In DNA form, the CDR3 reads TGCAGCGTTGACGTAGGCAGGGTGAACACTGAAGCTTTCTTT.

This clone has more than one count but fewer than ten. The V gene is TRBV18, the J gene TRBJ1-4, with D perhaps TRBD1 (5 bases). Deletions cut 3 bases from V and 7 bases from J, with 12 bases between. The CDR3 consists of 14 residues. Germline values: CDR1 KGHSH, CDR2 LQKENI. This CDR3 reads CASSPTTGLEKLFF. The CDR3 DNA follows: TGTGCCAGCTCACCGACCACAGGACTTGAAAAACTGTTTTTT.

V gene TRBV4-3 combines with J gene TRBJ1-6; a possible D gene is TRBD1 (6 bases). The CDR3 has 15 residues. Germline values: CDR1 LGHNA, CDR2 YSLEER. V lost 2 bases and J lost 11, with 16 bases in between. The CDR3 loop is CASSQMGGAGTPLHF. Written as DNA, the CDR3 is TGCGCCAGCAGCCAAATGGGGGGCGCAGGGACACCCCTCCACTTT.

The chain is built from TRBV24-1 and TRBJ2-3; D is ambiguous. This CDR3 is 17 amino acids long. CDR1 is KGHDR and CDR2 is SFDVKD in the germline V gene. V shed 5 bases and J shed 2 bases, with 19 bases lying between them. The CDR3 DNA follows: TGTGCCACCAGTGGGGCGGACCTCCTTCATGACACAGATACGCAGTATTTT. Translating it yields CATSGADLLHDTDTQYF.

V usage is TRBV7-9 and J usage is TRBJ1-4; a weak D match, TRBD1 (5 bases). Germline lookup yields CDR1 SEHNR and CDR2 FQNEAQ (reference sequence). Deletions cut 5 bases from V and 2 bases from J, with 9 bases between. CDR3 length: 14 amino acids. The CDR3 region is CASSTRQTNEKLFF. CDR3 in DNA: TGTGCCAGCAGCACCCGACAGACTAATGAAAAACTGTTTTTT.

The chain couples TRBV10-2 to TRBJ2-2; tentatively, D is TRBD2 (6 bases). V gave up 3 bases and J gave up 2 bases, with 19 bases separating them. The length of the CDR3 is 18 residues. Germline V gene data show CDR1 as WSHSY and CDR2 as SAAADI. The CDR3, as DNA: TGCGCCAGCAGTGAAATGTTAGGGCGGGGAGACAACACCGGGGAGCTGTTTTTT. This codes for CASSEMLGRGDNTGELFF.

This chain connects TRBV15 to TRBJ2-5, with D possibly being TRBD2 (5 bases). The germline CDR1 and CDR2 sequences are LNHNV and YYDKDF (reference sequence). This CDR3 has 15 residues. Trimming removed 1 base at V and 2 bases at J, with 11 bases between. In DNA, the CDR3 is TGTGCCACCAGCAGAGGAGGGTTGGGACAAGAGACCCAGTACTTC. Amino acids: CATSRGGLGQETQYF.

CDR3 loop: CASSLGNTIYF. In DNA, the CDR3 is TGTGCCAGCAGCTTGGGAAACACCATATATTTT. This sequence joins TRBV7-9 and TRBJ1-3; D not resolved. The germline V gene encodes CDR1 SEHNR and CDR2 FQNEAQ (reference sequence). There are 11 residues in the CDR3. The V end lost 3 bases, the J end lost 4 bases, and 1 base lay between the germline ends.

The rearrangement links TRBV11-2 to TRBJ1-2; D gene unclear. Per the germline V gene, CDR1 is SGHAT and CDR2 is FQNNGV. V was trimmed by 5 bases and J by 4 bases, leaving 17 bases between them. There are 15 residues in the CDR3. The CDR3 nucleotides are TGTGCCAGCAGCCGGACCCCTAACGAATTCTATGGCTACACCTTC. Translating gives CASSRTPNEFYGYTF.

The chain is built from TRBV18 and TRBJ2-5; 11 bases fit TRBD1. The germline V gene has CDR1 KGHSH and CDR2 LQKENI. The CDR3 contains 15 residues. Trimming cost V 3 bases and J 2 bases; bases outside gene matches: 2. The CDR3 DNA follows: TGTGCCAGCTCACCGGGACAGGGGGTTCAAGAGACCCAGTACTTC. It is translated as CASSPGQGVQETQYF.

By share of the sample, this clone is hyperexpanded (1% or more). The rearrangement links TRBV7-9 to TRBJ1-5, with unresolved D. Germline V gene lookup returns CDR1 SEHNR and CDR2 FQNEAQ (reference sequence). V was cut by 5 bases and J by 6 bases, with 17 bases left in between. The CDR3 loop spans 15 amino acids. The CDR3 DNA follows: TGTGCCAGCAGCCATAACCAAGCGGGGTTTCAGCCCCAGCATTTT. The encoded protein is CASSHNQAGFQPQHF.

This sequence joins TRBV30 and TRBJ2-3; TRBD1 agrees at 9 bases. The V gene's germline CDR1 is GTSNPN and CDR2 SVGIG (reference sequence). The CDR3 is made up of 13 amino acids. V lost 5 bases, J lost 7 bases, and 7 bases stayed unmatched. The CDR3 region is CAWGGQGSHTQYF. The CDR3 region has the DNA TGTGCCTGGGGGGGACAGGGTTCACATACGCAGTATTTT.

V and J are TRBV3-1 (or the pseudogene TRBV3-2) and TRBJ2-7; D ambiguous. The germline V and J ends were trimmed by 5 bases and 5 bases, with 10 bases remaining between them. In germline, CDR1 is LGHDT, CDR2 YNNKEL (reference sequence). The CDR3 loop spans 12 amino acids. CDR3 in DNA: TGTGCCAGCAGCGATATCATGGACGAGCAGTACTTC. This gives the protein CASSDIMDEQYF.